Following are 9 T cell receptor beta chains from one sample sequenced in a study of T cell responses to AZD1222 COVID-19 vaccine. TCRdb keeps only in-frame clones here, not all; method: immunoSEQ multiplex PCR. In the table there are 90,000 to 110,000 clones, 70% to 90% of which are singletons. The source material was peripheral blood, sampled on day 0 of MenACWY control vaccination. The receptors stem from an adult in good health.

The chain has TRBV7-9 and TRBJ1-6; D is uncertain. The CDR3 spans 14 residues. V was shortened by 7 bases and J by 7 bases, with 14 bases between the two germline ends. The germline V gene has CDR1 SEHNR and CDR2 FQNEAQ (reference sequence). The CDR3 here is CASTKGGLNSPLHF. In nucleotides, the CDR3 is TGTGCCAGCACCAAGGGAGGGTTGAATTCACCCCTCCACTTT.

The V gene is TRBV5-1, the J gene TRBJ2-2, with TRBD1 identical over 7 bases. The CDR3 extends over 15 amino acids. Germline-derived CDR1 and CDR2 are SGHRS and YFSETQ. Germline trimming cut 1 base from V and 3 bases from J; bases unmatched to any gene: 3. CDR3 sequence (DNA): TGCGCCAGCAGCTTGTCAGGGGGTGACACCGGGGAGCTGTTTTTT. This codes for CASSLSGGDTGELFF.

The J gene is TRBJ2-3, the V gene TRBV7-9, with D unresolved. The CDR3 sequence is 14 residues long. Trimming removed 6 bases from V and 3 bases from J, with 13 bases in between. Per the germline V gene, CDR1 is SEHNR and CDR2 is FQNEAQ (reference sequence). DNA of the CDR3: TGTGCCAGCAGTACACCACTCGGGACAGATACGCAGTATTTT. Translating it yields CASSTPLGTDTQYF.

V gene TRBV27 combines with J gene TRBJ2-7; 10 bases agree with TRBD1. J was trimmed by 3 bases and V by 7 bases; bases with no gene match: 9. This CDR3 has 15 residues. Looked up from germline, CDR1 is MNHEY and CDR2 is SMNVEV (reference sequence). DNA for the CDR3: TGTGCCAGCACCCCCATGACAGGGGGCAACTACGAGCAGTACTTC. Its protein product is CASTPMTGGNYEQYF.

The V call is TRBV6-2 or TRBV6-3, the J call TRBJ2-7; D is unresolved. This CDR3 is 13 amino acids long. V dropped 4 bases and J dropped 1 base, with 8 bases sitting between them. The germline V gene encodes CDR1 MNHEY and CDR2 SVGEGT. CDR3 sequence (DNA): TGTGCCAGCAGTTGGGTACTGTCCTACGAGCAGTACTTC. Amino acids: CASSWVLSYEQYF.

The chain combines TRBV9 with TRBJ1-6; 8 nucleotides align to TRBD1. Trimming removed 3 bases from V and 5 bases from J; junction bases left unmatched: 4. Germline V CDR1 and CDR2: SGDLS, YYNGEE. The CDR3 runs 15 residues. In DNA, the CDR3 is TGTGCCAGCAGCGAGGGGACAGGCCATAATTCACCCCTCCACTTT. Translation gives CASSEGTGHNSPLHF.

The rearrangement links TRBV7-3 to TRBJ1-5; D is undetermined. The V end was cut by 2 bases, the J end by 6 bases, with 8 bases between. The CDR3 has 13 residues. Germline CDR1 is SGHTA and CDR2 is FQGTGA. CDR3 sequence reads: CASSLEWGQPQHF. CDR3 bases: TGTGCCAGCAGCTTAGAGTGGGGTCAGCCCCAGCATTTT.

The CDR3 coding sequence is TGTGCCATCAGGGGTACGGGAGAGGGATACAATGAGCAGTTCTTC. This sequence encodes CAIRGTGEGYNEQFF. The chain carries TRBV10-3 and TRBJ2-1; perhaps TRBD2 as D (6 bases). This CDR3 comprises 15 residues. Germline V gene lookup returns CDR1 ENHRY and CDR2 SYGVKD. V lost 6 bases and J 4 bases, leaving 16 bases between the germline ends.

The genes are TRBV5-1 and TRBJ1-2; 7 bases agree with TRBD1. The CDR3 is 13 amino acids. After removal of 2 bases from V and 5 bases from J, the junction contained 3 bases not matched to a gene. The germline CDR1 and CDR2 sequences are SGHRS and YFSETQ. The CDR3 reads CASSFGTEYGYTF. In DNA, the CDR3 is TGCGCCAGCAGCTTCGGGACAGAATATGGCTACACCTTC.